The clone carrying this T cell receptor beta chain was seen more than once but under ten times. Its antigen is currently unknown. The data originate from a study of cytomegalovirus exposure and HLA in healthy donors. Study-wide results and limits: Later analysis demonstrated an association between a missense DCLRE1C variant and TCR beta V- and J-gene trimming.

CDR1 and CDR2 from the germline V gene are LGHNA and YNFKEQ. The V end lost 1 base, the J end lost 3 bases, and 14 bases lay between the germline ends. The CDR3 has 16 residues. 60 Vbeta and 13 Jbeta primers were used in PCR. Sequencing used immunoSEQ multiplex PCR; TCRdb keeps in-frame clones, though not all of them. Here the sample spans 75,000 to 90,000 clones, about 81% being singletons. The genes are TRBV4-2 and TRBJ2-3, with a tentative D call TRBD1 (5 bases). The sample comprised PBMCs. This TCR was sampled from a woman between 35 and 50 years old in good health and CMV-seropositive. CDR3: CASSQALGQGTDTQYF. CDR3 DNA sequence: TGTGCCAGCAGCCAAGCCCTGGGCCAGGGAACAGATACGCAGTATTTT.